Presented here are 26 T cell receptor beta chains from one specimen sequenced in a study of T cell responses to AZD1222 COVID-19 vaccine. The repertoire was sequenced with immunoSEQ multiplex PCR; TCRdb's copy has only in-frame clones and lacks some. The sample comprises over 90,000 clones, about nine tenths of which are singletons, and about 41% rests with the top ten. The material sequenced was peripheral blood, taken on day 0 of AZD1222 vaccination. The receptors were sampled from an adult in good health.

The chain employs TRBV6-2 or TRBV6-3 and TRBJ2-2; 8 bases fit TRBD2. Germline CDR1 and CDR2: MNHEY and SVGEGT. The V segment lost 5 bases and the J segment 3 bases; nucleotides outside the gene matches: 8. This CDR3 comprises 16 residues. In nucleotides, the CDR3 is TGTGCCAGCAGTATCGAGACTAGCGCCTACACCGGGGAGCTGTTTTTT. Amino acid sequence: CASSIETSAYTGELFF.

This chain uses TRBV7-2 with TRBJ1-3; no reliable D call. This CDR3 is 15 amino acids long. Germline assignment: CDR1 SGHTA and CDR2 FQGNSA. Trimming left V 0 bases short and J 0 bases short, with 6 bases between. This CDR3 reads CASSLARDSGNTIYF. CDR3 coding DNA: TGTGCCAGCAGCTTAGCGAGGGACTCTGGAAACACCATATATTTT.

The CDR3 region is CASSLGSANTEAFF. CDR3 DNA: TGCGCCAGCAGCTTGGGGTCGGCGAACACTGAAGCTTTCTTT. The V and J genes are TRBV5-1 and TRBJ1-1; D remains ambiguous. This CDR3 comprises 14 residues. The germline V gene has CDR1 SGHRS and CDR2 YFSETQ. V was shortened by 0 bases and J by 1 base, with 7 bases between the two germline ends. The variable domain in full, with the rest retrieved from reference TRBV5-1 and TRBJ1-1, is KAGVTQTPRYLIKTRGQQVTLSCSPISGHRSVSWYQQTPGQGLQFLFEYFSETQRNKGNFPGRFSGRQFSNSRSEMNVSTLELGDSALYLCASSLGSANTEAFFGQGTRLTVV.

The chain uses TRBV6-2 or TRBV6-3 and TRBJ2-7; no clear D gene. Between the trimmed V and J ends, which lost 0 bases and 2 bases, there was a span of 5 bases. The CDR3 contains 13 residues. The germline V gene encodes CDR1 MNHEY and CDR2 SVGEGT. The CDR3 sequence is CASSYSGPYEQYF. In DNA, the CDR3 is TGTGCCAGCAGTTACTCTGGACCCTACGAGCAGTACTTC.

This rearrangement joins TRBV19 to TRBJ2-7; tentatively, D is TRBD1 or TRBD2 (5 bases each). Germline loops: CDR1 LNHDA, CDR2 SQIVND (reference sequence). The CDR3 is 13 residues long. Trimming took off 3 bases at V and 6 bases at J, with 12 bases between the two ends. CDR3 residues: CASSIRGPREQYF. The CDR3 nucleotides are TGTGCCAGTAGTATTCGGGGACCCCGCGAGCAGTACTTC.

The chain uses TRBV6-5 and TRBJ2-7; TRBD1 aligns across 9 bases. V shed 10 bases and J 1 base; nucleotides not matched to a gene: 11. Germline CDR1 MNHEY, CDR2 SVGAGI. The CDR3 has 15 amino acids. The CDR3 protein is CATDRGTSNSYEQYF. The CDR3 DNA reads TGTGCCACCGACAGGGGGACATCAAATTCCTACGAGCAGTACTTC.

Written as DNA, the CDR3 is TGTGCCAGCAGTTACGCGGGGTTCGGTGAAAAACTGTTTTTT. This encodes CASSYAGFGEKLFF. The V and J genes are TRBV6-5 and TRBJ1-4; D gene uncertain. The germline CDR1 and CDR2 sequences are MNHEY and SVGAGI. V lost 2 bases and J 7 bases, leaving 11 bases between the germline ends. There are 14 residues in the CDR3.

V is TRBV19 and J is TRBJ2-7, with TRBD2 matching over 7 bases. V was clipped by 2 bases and J by 7 bases; unmatched bases: 5. This CDR3 contains 13 residues. CDR1 and CDR2 from the germline V gene are LNHDA and SQIVND (reference sequence). This CDR3 is CASSIQAGGEQYF. As DNA, the CDR3 is TGTGCCAGTAGTATACAGGCCGGGGGGGAGCAGTACTTC.

The chain is built from TRBV7-2 and TRBJ2-1, with 10 bases that match TRBD2. Germline-derived CDR1 and CDR2 are SGHTA and FQGNSA. The V and J ends lost 0 bases and 2 bases, in that order; junction bases with no gene match: 4. The CDR3 has 17 amino acids. The CDR3 region is CASSLALAGGAYNEQFF. Written as DNA, the CDR3 is TGTGCCAGCAGCTTAGCGTTAGCGGGAGGCGCCTACAATGAGCAGTTCTTC.

This clone appeared a few times. The chain carries TRBV6-5 and TRBJ1-1, with D unclear. The V gene lost 6 bases and the J gene lost 2 bases, with 16 bases spanning the gap. The CDR3 totals 15 residues. Germline assignment: CDR1 MNHEY and CDR2 SVGAGI. The CDR3 nucleotides are TGTGCCAGCAGGACGGGGTCCCGTTTCAACACTGAAGCTTTCTTT. This sequence encodes CASRTGSRFNTEAFF.

The V gene is TRBV5-6, the J gene TRBJ2-7; D remains unclear. Trimming stripped 3 bases from V and 0 bases from J, with 13 bases between. Germline V gives CDR1 SGHDT, CDR2 YYEEEE. The CDR3 contains 15 residues. The CDR3 sequence: CASSSYQRLSYEQYF. CDR3 in DNA: TGTGCCAGCAGCTCCTACCAGAGACTCTCCTACGAGCAGTACTTC.

The gene calls are TRBV7-3 and TRBJ2-1; TRBD2 matches at 7 bases. Germline V gene sequence: CDR1 SGHTA, CDR2 FQGTGA. This CDR3 has 15 residues. J gave up 6 bases and V 4 bases, and 9 bases lay outside the gene matches. CDR3 bases: TGTGCCAGCAGCTCCCTTTTGACTAGCAGCAATGAGCAGTTCTTC. Encoded protein: CASSSLLTSSNEQFF.

V gene TRBV6-2 or TRBV6-3 combines with J gene TRBJ1-4, with D perhaps matching TRBD1 (5 bases). CDR1 MNHEY and CDR2 SVGEGT come from the germline V gene. Deletions cut 6 bases from V and 7 bases from J, with 12 bases between. The length of the CDR3 is 13 residues. Here the CDR3 DNA reads TGTGCCAGCAGCACTAGGGGAGGTGAAAAACTGTTTTTT. It translates to CASSTRGGEKLFF.

In regard to this clone: Within the sample, other DNA sequences also encode this same CDR3. The chain has TRBV5-1 and TRBJ1-5; 7 positions match TRBD1. The length of the CDR3 is 14 residues. Losses at the gene ends were 4 bases for V and 2 bases for J; bases not matched to a gene: 3. Germline lookup yields CDR1 SGHRS and CDR2 YFSETQ. CDR3 sequence reads: CASSLGTGNQPQHF. In DNA, the CDR3 is TGCGCCAGCAGCCTAGGGACAGGCAATCAGCCCCAGCATTTT.

CDR3 amino acids: CASSYLEETQYF. The CDR3 nucleotides read TGTGCCAGCAGTTACCTAGAAGAGACCCAGTACTTC. The rearrangement links TRBV6-5 to TRBJ2-5; D not certain. This CDR3 region has 12 residues. With 2 bases removed from V and 3 bases from J, the gap between germline ends came to 4 bases. The germline V gene has CDR1 MNHEY and CDR2 SVGAGI.

The rearrangement links TRBV19 to TRBJ2-1; D is perhaps TRBD2 (6 bases). The CDR3 length is 16 residues. The germline V gene has CDR1 LNHDA and CDR2 SQIVND (reference sequence). Trimming took off 6 bases at V and 8 bases at J, with 23 bases between the two ends. CDR3 region: CASRIARDPLIDEQFF. The CDR3 DNA reads TGTGCCAGTAGAATCGCGCGGGACCCCCTGATAGATGAGCAGTTCTTC.

V usage is TRBV27 and J usage is TRBJ1-1; possibly TRBD1 for D (5 bases). The CDR3 is 14 amino acids. Trimming took 5 bases from V and 4 from J, leaving 14 bases between them. Germline V gives CDR1 MNHEY, CDR2 SMNVEV (reference sequence). The CDR3 DNA is TGTGCCAGCAGTCCCCCAGGCAGGGCCACTGAAGCTTTCTTT. It specifies CASSPPGRATEAFF.

The chain joins TRBV18 to TRBJ1-1; no definite D call. The germline V gene has CDR1 KGHSH and CDR2 LQKENI. Trimming removed 3 bases from V and 0 bases from J, with 11 bases in between. This CDR3 is 15 amino acids long. CDR3 nucleotides: TGTGCCAGCTCACCTCACGGACGCATGAACACTGAAGCTTTCTTT. Its translation is CASSPHGRMNTEAFF.

CDR3 in amino acids: CASSLGGNTEAFF. DNA of the CDR3: TGTGCCAGCAGCTTAGGAGGGAACACTGAAGCTTTCTTT. V and J are TRBV11-2 and TRBJ1-1, with no clear D. The CDR3 sequence is 13 residues long. Germline assignment: CDR1 SGHAT and CDR2 FQNNGV. V was trimmed by 1 base and J by 1 base, leaving 4 bases between them. The full variable domain, with the rest looked up from reference TRBV11-2 and TRBJ1-1, is EAGVAQSPRYKIIEKRQSVAFWCNPISGHATLYWYQQILGQGPKLLIQFQNNGVVDDSQLPKDRFSAERLKGVDSTLKIQPAKLEDSAVYLCASSLGGNTEAFFGQGTRLTVV.

The chain couples TRBV5-1 to TRBJ2-3; 13 nucleotides line up with TRBD2. Per the germline V gene, CDR1 is SGHRS and CDR2 is YFSETQ. Trimming took 4 bases from V and 3 from J; bases not matched to a gene: 17. This CDR3 has 20 amino acids. The CDR3 loop is CASSTPRTSGSPKGTDTQYF. The CDR3 nucleotides are TGCGCCAGCAGCACGCCCCGGACTAGCGGGAGTCCGAAGGGGACAGATACGCAGTATTTT. The variable domain in full, completed from reference TRBV5-1 and TRBJ2-3, reads KAGVTQTPRYLIKTRGQQVTLSCSPISGHRSVSWYQQTPGQGLQFLFEYFSETQRNKGNFPGRFSGRQFSNSRSEMNVSTLELGDSALYLCASSTPRTSGSPKGTDTQYFGPGTRLTVL.

V and J are TRBV30 and TRBJ1-3, with D maybe TRBD1 (5 bases). Germline V CDR1 and CDR2: GTSNPN, SVGIG (reference sequence). This CDR3 comprises 14 residues. V shed 5 bases and J shed 1 base, with 12 bases lying between them. CDR3 amino acids: CAWGGYRSGNTIYF. CDR3 DNA: TGTGCCTGGGGGGGATACAGGTCTGGAAACACCATATATTTT.

The chain employs TRBV29-1 and TRBJ1-2; no clear D gene. The CDR3 has 10 residues. Per the germline V gene, CDR1 is SQVTM and CDR2 is ANQGSEA. V was pared by 4 bases and J by 8 bases, with 8 bases between. CDR3 protein: CSVGESGYTF. The CDR3 coding sequence is TGCAGCGTTGGCGAGAGCGGCTACACCTTC.

This sequence joins TRBV6-4 and TRBJ2-5, with 10 bases fitting TRBD1. Germline trimming cut 3 bases from V and 5 bases from J; bases unmatched to any gene: 9. Germline CDR1 MRHNA, CDR2 SNTAGT. The CDR3 is made up of 16 amino acids. DNA for the CDR3: TGTGCCAGCAGTGAATCTTCGGGACAGGGGTTTGAGACCCAGTACTTC. It specifies CASSESSGQGFETQYF.

The V gene is TRBV27, the J gene TRBJ1-5; D is unclear. Germline V lookup: CDR1 MNHEY, CDR2 SMNVEV (reference sequence). Trimming removed 4 bases from V and 0 bases from J, with 7 bases in between. The CDR3 sequence is 14 residues long. This CDR3 reads CASSSLYSNQPQHF. CDR3 coding DNA: TGTGCCAGCAGTTCCCTTTATAGCAATCAGCCCCAGCATTTT.

The V call is TRBV23-1, the J call TRBJ2-7, with TRBD2 matching 10 bases. TRBV23-1 is flagged as an ORF with uncertain function. Trimming cost V 2 bases and J 0 bases; bases outside gene matches: 13. The CDR3 is 19 residues long. In DNA form, the CDR3 reads TGCGCCAGCAGTCAACCATTCGACCGGACTAGCGGAAGCTCCTACGAGCAGTACTTC. It encodes CASSQPFDRTSGSSYEQYF.

This clone occurred once. The chain carries TRBV10-1 and TRBJ2-3, with D unresolved. The V end lost 7 bases, the J end lost 3 bases, and 5 bases lay between the germline ends. The CDR3 is 11 residues long. Germline values: CDR1 WNHNN, CDR2 SYGVQD (reference sequence). In DNA, the CDR3 is TGCGCCAGCATTGGAACAGATACGCAGTATTTT. Protein sequence: CASIGTDTQYF.